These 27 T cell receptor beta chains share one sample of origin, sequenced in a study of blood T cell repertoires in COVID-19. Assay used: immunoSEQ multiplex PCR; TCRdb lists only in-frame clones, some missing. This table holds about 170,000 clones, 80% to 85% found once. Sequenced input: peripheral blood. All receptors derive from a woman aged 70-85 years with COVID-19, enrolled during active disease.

This CDR3 reads CAWSVQGGNTDTQYF. The CDR3 nucleotides are TGTGCCTGGAGTGTACAGGGCGGAAACACAGATACGCAGTATTTT. The chain carries TRBV30 and TRBJ2-3, with a weak D call TRBD1 (6 bases). CDR1 GTSNPN and CDR2 SVGIG come from the germline V gene (reference sequence). V lost 0 bases to trimming and J lost 2 bases, with 12 bases between them. The CDR3 runs 15 residues.

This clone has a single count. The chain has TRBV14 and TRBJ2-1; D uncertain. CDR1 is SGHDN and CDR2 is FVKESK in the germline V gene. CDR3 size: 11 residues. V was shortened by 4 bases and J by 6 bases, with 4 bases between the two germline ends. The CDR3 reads CASSLLNEQFF. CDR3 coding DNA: TGTGCCAGCAGCCTCCTCAATGAGCAGTTCTTC.

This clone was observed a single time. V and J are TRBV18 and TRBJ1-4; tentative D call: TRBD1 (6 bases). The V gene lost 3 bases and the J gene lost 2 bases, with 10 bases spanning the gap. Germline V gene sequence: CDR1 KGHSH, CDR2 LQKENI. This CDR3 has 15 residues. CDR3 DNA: TGTGCCAGCTCACCGAGACAGGCGACTAATGAAAAACTGTTTTTT. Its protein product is CASSPRQATNEKLFF.

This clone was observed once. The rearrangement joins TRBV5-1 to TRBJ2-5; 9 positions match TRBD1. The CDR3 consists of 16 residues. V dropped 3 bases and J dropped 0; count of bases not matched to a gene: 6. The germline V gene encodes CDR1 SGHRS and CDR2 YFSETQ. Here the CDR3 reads CASSSWDRDHQETQYF. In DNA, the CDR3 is TGCGCCAGCAGCTCGTGGGACAGGGACCACCAAGAGACCCAGTACTTC.

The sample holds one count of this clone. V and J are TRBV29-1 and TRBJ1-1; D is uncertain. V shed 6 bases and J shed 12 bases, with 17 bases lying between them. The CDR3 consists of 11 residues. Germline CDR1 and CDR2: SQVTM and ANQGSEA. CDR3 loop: CSVVTWTGTFF. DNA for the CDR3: TGCAGCGTAGTCACTTGGACGGGGACTTTCTTT.

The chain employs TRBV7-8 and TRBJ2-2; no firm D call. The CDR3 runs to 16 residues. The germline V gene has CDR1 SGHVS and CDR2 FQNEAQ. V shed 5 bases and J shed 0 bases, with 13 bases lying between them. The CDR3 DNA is TGTGCCAGCAGCCCCCGTCGGGTTACGAACACCGGGGAGCTGTTTTTT. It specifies CASSPRRVTNTGELFF.

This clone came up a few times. The CDR3 DNA is TGTGCCAGCAGCCGGGTGGGACTCCCAAGCGATGGCTACACCTTC. The encoded protein is CASSRVGLPSDGYTF. The J gene is TRBJ1-2, the V gene TRBV7-2; D might be TRBD1 (5 bases). V lost 5 bases to trimming and J lost 6 bases, with 19 bases between them. The CDR3 is 15 residues long. Germline lookup yields CDR1 SGHTA and CDR2 FQGNSA.

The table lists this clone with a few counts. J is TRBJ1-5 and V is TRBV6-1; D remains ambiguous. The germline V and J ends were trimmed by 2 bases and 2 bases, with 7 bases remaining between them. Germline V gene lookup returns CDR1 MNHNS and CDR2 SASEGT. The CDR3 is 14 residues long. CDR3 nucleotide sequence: TGTGCCAGCAGTGAACTCCCCCGCAATCAGCCCCAGCATTTT. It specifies CASSELPRNQPQHF.

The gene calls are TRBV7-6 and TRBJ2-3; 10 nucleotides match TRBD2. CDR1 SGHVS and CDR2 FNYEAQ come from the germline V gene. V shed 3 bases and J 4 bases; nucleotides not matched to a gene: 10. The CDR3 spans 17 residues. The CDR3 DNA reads TGTGCCAGCAGCTTTTTTAAGCGGGAGGGCGGGGCAGATACGCAGTATTTT. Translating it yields CASSFFKREGGADTQYF.

CDR3 sequence (DNA): TGTGCCAGCAGTGAAATAGATACGACAGGCGTAACTTTCTTT. Translated: CASSEIDTTGVTFF. This chain joins TRBV2 and TRBJ1-1, with D possibly TRBD1 on 6 matching bases. The germline gives CDR1 SNHLY, CDR2 FYNNEI. The CDR3 covers 14 residues. Trimming shortened V by 2 bases and J by 12 bases, and 19 bases separated the two germline ends.

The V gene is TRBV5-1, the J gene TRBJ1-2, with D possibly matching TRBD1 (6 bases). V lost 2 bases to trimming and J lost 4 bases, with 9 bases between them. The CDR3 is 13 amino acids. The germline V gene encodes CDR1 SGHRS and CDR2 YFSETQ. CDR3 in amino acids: CASSFRGGYGYTF. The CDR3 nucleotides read TGCGCCAGCAGCTTCAGGGGCGGCTATGGCTACACCTTC.

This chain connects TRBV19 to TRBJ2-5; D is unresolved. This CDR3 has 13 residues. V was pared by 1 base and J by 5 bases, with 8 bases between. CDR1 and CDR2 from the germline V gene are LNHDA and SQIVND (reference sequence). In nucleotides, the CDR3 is TGTGCCAGTAGTATAGTATTCGGGGAGACCCAGTACTTC. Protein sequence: CASSIVFGETQYF.

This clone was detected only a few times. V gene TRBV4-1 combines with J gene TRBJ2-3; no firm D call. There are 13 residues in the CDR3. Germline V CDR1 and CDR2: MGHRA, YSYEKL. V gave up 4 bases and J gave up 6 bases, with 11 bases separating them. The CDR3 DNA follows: TGCGCCAGCAGCCCCAAAGAGAGGGATACGCAGTATTTT. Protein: CASSPKERDTQYF.

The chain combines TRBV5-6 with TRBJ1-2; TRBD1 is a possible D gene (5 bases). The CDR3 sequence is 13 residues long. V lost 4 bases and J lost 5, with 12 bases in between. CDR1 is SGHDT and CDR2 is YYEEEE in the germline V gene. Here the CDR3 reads CASSLGRTYGYTF. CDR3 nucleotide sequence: TGTGCCAGCAGCCTGGGACGGACTTATGGCTACACCTTC.

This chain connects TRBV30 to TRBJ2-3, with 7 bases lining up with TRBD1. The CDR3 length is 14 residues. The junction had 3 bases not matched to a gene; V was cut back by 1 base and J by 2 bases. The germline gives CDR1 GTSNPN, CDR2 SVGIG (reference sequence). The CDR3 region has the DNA TGTGCCTGGAGTGCCGACAGGGTCACAGATACGCAGTATTTT. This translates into CAWSADRVTDTQYF.

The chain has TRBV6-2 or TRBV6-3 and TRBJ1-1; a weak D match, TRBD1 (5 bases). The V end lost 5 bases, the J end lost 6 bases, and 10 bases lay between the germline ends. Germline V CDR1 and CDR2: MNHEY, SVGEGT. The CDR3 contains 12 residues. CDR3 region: CASSPGGAEAFF. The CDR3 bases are TGTGCCAGCAGTCCCGGGGGTGCTGAAGCTTTCTTT.

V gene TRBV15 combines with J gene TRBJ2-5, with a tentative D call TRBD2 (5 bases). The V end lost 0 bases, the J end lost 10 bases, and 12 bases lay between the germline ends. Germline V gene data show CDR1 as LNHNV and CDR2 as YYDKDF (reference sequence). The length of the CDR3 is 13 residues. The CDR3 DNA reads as TGTGCCACCAGCAGAGATAGGCAGAGGGACCAGTACTTC. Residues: CATSRDRQRDQYF.

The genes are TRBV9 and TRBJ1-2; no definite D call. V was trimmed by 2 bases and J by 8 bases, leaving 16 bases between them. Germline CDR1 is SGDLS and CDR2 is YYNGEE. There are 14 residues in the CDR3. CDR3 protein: CASSVASISGGYTF. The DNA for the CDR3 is TGTGCCAGCAGCGTCGCGTCCATTTCGGGGGGCTACACCTTC.

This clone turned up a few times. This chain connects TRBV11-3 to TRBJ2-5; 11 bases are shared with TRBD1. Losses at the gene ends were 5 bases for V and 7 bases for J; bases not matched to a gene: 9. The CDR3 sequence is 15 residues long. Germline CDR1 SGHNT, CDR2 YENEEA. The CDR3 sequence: CASSTSGQGARTQYF. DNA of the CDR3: TGTGCCAGCAGCACGAGCGGACAGGGGGCTAGGACCCAGTACTTC.

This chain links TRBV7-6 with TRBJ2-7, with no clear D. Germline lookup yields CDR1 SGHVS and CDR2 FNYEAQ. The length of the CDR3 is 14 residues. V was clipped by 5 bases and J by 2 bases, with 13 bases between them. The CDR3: CASSPDQAAYEQYF. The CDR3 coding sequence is TGTGCCAGCAGCCCAGACCAGGCTGCCTACGAGCAGTACTTC. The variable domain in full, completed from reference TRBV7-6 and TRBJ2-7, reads GAGVSQSPRYKVTKRGQDVALRCDPISGHVSLYWYRQALGQGPEFLTYFNYEAQQDKSGLPNDRFSAERPEGSISTLTIQRTEQRDSAMYRCASSPDQAAYEQYFGPGTRLTVT.

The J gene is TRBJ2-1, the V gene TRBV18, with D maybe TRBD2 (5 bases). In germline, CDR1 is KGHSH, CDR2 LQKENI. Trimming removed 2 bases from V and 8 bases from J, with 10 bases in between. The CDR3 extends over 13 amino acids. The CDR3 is CASSPDISDEQFF. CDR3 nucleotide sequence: TGTGCCAGCTCACCAGACATTAGCGATGAGCAGTTCTTC.

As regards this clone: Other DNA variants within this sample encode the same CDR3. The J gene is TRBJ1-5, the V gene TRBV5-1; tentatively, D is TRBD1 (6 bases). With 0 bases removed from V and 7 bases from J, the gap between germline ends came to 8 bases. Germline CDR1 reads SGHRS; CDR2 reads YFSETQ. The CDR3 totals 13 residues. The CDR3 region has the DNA TGCGCCAGCAGCTTGGGGGACAACCAGCCCCAGCATTTT. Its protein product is CASSLGDNQPQHF.

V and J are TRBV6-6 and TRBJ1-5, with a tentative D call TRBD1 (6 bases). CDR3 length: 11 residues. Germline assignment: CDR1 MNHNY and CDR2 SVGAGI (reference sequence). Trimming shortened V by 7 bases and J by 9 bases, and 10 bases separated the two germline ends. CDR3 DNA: TGTGCCAGCACCGAAGGGGGGCCCCAGCATTTT. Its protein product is CASTEGGPQHF.

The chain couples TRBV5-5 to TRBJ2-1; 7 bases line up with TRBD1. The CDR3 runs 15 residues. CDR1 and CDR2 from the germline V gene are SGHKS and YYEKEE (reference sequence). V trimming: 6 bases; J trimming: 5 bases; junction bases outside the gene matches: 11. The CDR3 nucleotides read TGTGCCAGCACCCCTCGCCGACAGGGAGACAATGAGCAGTTCTTC. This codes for CASTPRRQGDNEQFF. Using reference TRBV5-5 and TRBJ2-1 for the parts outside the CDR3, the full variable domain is DAGVTQSPTHLIKTRGQQVTLRCSPISGHKSVSWYQQVLGQGPQFIFQYYEKEERGRGNFPDRFSARQFPNYSSELNVNALLLGDSALYLCASTPRRQGDNEQFFGPGTRLTVL.

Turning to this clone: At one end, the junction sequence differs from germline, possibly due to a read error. CDR3 residues: CAISLGGGDPNF. In DNA form, the CDR3 reads TGTGCCATCAGTCTGGGGGGGGGAGACCCCAATTTT. The chain has TRBV10-3 and TRBJ1-3, with D possibly being TRBD1 (5 bases). The CDR3 runs to 12 residues. Germline assignment: CDR1 ENHRY and CDR2 SYGVKD.

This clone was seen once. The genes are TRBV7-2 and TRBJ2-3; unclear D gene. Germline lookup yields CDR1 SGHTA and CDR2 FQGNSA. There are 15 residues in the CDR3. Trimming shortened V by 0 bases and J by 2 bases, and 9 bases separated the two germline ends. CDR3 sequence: CASSLAGQYTDTQYF. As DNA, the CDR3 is TGTGCCAGCAGCTTAGCTGGTCAGTACACAGATACGCAGTATTTT.

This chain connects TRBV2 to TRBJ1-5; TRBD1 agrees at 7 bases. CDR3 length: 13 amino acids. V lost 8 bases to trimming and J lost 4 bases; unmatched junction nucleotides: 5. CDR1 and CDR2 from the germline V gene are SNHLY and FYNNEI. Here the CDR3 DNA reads TGTGCCAGCGGGGGACAGATAAATCAGCCCCAGCATTTT. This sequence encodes CASGGQINQPQHF. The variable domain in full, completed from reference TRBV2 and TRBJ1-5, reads EPEVTQTPSHQVTQMGQEVILRCVPISNHLYFYWYRQILGQKVEFLVSFYNNEISEKSEIFDDQFSVERPDGSNFTLKIRSTKLEDSAMYFCASGGQINQPQHFGDGTRLSIL.